Detailed here is one T cell receptor (beta chain). This sample stems from a study of blood T cells in healthy people across ages. Germline V gives CDR1 DFQATT, CDR2 SNEGSKA (reference sequence). The V segment lost 6 bases and the J segment 1 base; nucleotides outside the gene matches: 6. This CDR3 has 14 amino acids. Isolation recovered at least 6 million PBMCs from every sample. Through a sample-barcoded 5' primer and a J-beta primer mix, a second PCR was run for 7 to 11 cycles. MiXCR, run by TCRdb on the 5' RACE reads, gives a single entry per CDR3 protein. The data hold fewer than 1 million distinct CDR3 sequences, with around 43% observed a single time.

V is TRBV20-1 and J is TRBJ2-7, with 10 nucleotides matching TRBD2. The sequencing sample was made of blood. The sequence was collected from a man between 60 and 75 years old in good health. For the CDR3, the DNA is TGCAGTGCCGAGGATAGCGGGGGGTCCTACGAGCAGTACTTC. Amino acids: CSAEDSGGSYEQYF.